The clone carrying this T cell receptor (beta chain) was found a few times. The antigen remains undetermined. A junction boundary mismatches the germline segment, possibly from a read error. These data belong to a study of T cells in Graves' hyperthyroidism and ophthalmopathy. Study results and limitations: Blood also carried most thyroid clonotypes expanded above 0.001.

The CDR3 has 14 residues. Germline CDR1 GTSNPN, CDR2 SVGIG (reference sequence). RNA transcripts gave rise to amplified TCR beta CDR3 regions. TCR CDR3 regions were first amplified by RT-PCR with HTBI primers. TCRdb fed the multiplex PCR reads into MiXCR, producing one record per CDR3 protein. The repertoire consists of about 350,000 distinct CDR3 sequences, with approximately 18% occurring once and the leading ten covering 34%. This chain connects TRBV30 to TRBJ2-5, with unresolved D. The sample consisted of blood. The origin of this receptor is a woman in her 30s with Graves' hyperthyroidism that later progressed to Graves' ophthalmopathy. This CDR3 reads CTWSVPTDGETQYF. CDR3 sequence (DNA): TGTACCTGGAGTGTACCGACCGACGGAGAGACCCAGTACTTC.